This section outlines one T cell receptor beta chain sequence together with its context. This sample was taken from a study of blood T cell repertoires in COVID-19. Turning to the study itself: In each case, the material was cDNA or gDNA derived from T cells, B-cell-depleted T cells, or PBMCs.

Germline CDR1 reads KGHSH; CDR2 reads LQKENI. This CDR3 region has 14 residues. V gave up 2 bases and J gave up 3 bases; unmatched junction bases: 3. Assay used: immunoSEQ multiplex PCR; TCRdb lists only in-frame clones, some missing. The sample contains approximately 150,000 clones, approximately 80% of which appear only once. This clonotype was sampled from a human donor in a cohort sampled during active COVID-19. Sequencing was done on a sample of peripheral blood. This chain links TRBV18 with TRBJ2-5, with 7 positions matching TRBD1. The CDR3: CASSPWGTEETQYF. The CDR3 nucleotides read TGTGCCAGCTCACCATGGGGGACAGAAGAGACCCAGTACTTC. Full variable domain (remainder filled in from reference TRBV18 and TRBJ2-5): NAGVMQNPRHLVRRRGQEARLRCSPMKGHSHVYWYRQLPEEGLKFMVYLQKENIIDESGMPKERFSAEFPKEGPSILRIQQVVRGDSAAYFCASSPWGTEETQYFGPGTRLLVL.